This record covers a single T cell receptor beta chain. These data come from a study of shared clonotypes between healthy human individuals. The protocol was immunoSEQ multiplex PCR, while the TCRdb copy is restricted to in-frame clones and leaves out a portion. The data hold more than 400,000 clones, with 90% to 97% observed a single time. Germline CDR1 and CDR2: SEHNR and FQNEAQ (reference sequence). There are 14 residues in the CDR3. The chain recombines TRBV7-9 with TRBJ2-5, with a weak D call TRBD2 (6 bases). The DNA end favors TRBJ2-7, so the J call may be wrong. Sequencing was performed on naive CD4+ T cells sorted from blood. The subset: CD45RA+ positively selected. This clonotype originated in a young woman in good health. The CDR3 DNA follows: TGTGCCAGCAGCTCAACTAGCTTCTCCTACGAGCAGTACTTC. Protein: CASSSTSFSYEQYF.